Here is one T cell receptor beta chain with its context. What it binds is unknown. These data come from a study of T cell responses to AZD1222 COVID-19 vaccine. Findings and limits, study-wide: Donors in the cohort were predominantly white British and more often female, and clonal diversity was possibly underestimated.

Using immunoSEQ multiplex PCR, the repertoire was profiled, and TCRdb retains in-frame clones only, with some absent. The data show 60,000 to 85,000 clones, with approximately 80% seen just once and 25% to 30% held by the top ten. This specimen consisted of peripheral blood, obtained 28 days after the second dose of the MenACWY control vaccine. The clonotype originates from an adult who received the MenACWY meningococcal vaccine as a control.

The CDR3 DNA follows: TGTGCCAGCAGCCTCGGACAGGATAATTCACCCCTCCACTTT. Encoded protein: CASSLGQDNSPLHF. This sequence joins TRBV7-8 and TRBJ1-6; TRBD1 aligns across 7 bases. Looked up from germline, CDR1 is SGHVS and CDR2 is FQNEAQ. This CDR3 region has 14 residues. The ends lost 5 bases at V and 5 bases at J; junction bases unmatched: 3.